This T cell receptor beta chain was documented in a study of blood T cell repertoires in COVID-19. Study context: Sites across the United States, Italy and Spain contributed samples from acute and convalescent COVID-19.

In the source study's methods: Amplification of reference gene primers was used by the study to estimate nucleated cell counts. Only in-frame clones appear in the TCRdb table, and some are missing; sequencing was by immunoSEQ multiplex PCR. The V and J calls and clone size are taken from that table; D and trimming were inferred from the DNA. The table shows under 30,000 clones, with 75% to 90% occurring only once. The CDR3 extends over 17 amino acids. CDR1 LGHDT and CDR2 YNNKEL come from the germline V gene (reference sequence). V was clipped by 4 bases and J by 0 bases; unmatched bases: 7. The TCR comes from a human donor in a cohort sampled during active COVID-19. The chain couples TRBV3-1 (or the pseudogene TRBV3-2) to TRBJ2-3, with 10 bases lining up with TRBD2. Sequences were obtained from peripheral blood. CDR3 residues: CASSPLAGVSSTDTQYF. The CDR3 nucleotides are TGTGCCAGCAGCCCTCTAGCGGGAGTGTCGAGCACAGATACGCAGTATTTT.